This T cell receptor beta chain originates from a study of T cell repertoires in aging, cancer and after chemotherapy. At the level of the study: The full dataset contained several million TCR reads.

On this clonotype: One junction end disagrees with the germline gene, perhaps due to a read error.

The germline V gene has CDR1 SGHNT and CDR2 YYREEE (reference sequence). The CDR3 has 15 amino acids. A mixed TRB-A/B primer pool amplified rearranged TRB by multiplex touch-down PCR. TCRdb redid the calling of the multiplex PCR reads with MiXCR, one entry per CDR3 protein. The sample carries fewer than 3,500 distinct CDR3 sequences, more than 20% recorded once. Peripheral blood genomic DNA, not sorted cells or RNA, was the template. The sample taken for sequencing was blood. This receptor was taken from a human donor with a solid tumor. The chain has TRBV5-4 and TRBJ2-1, with D perhaps TRBD1 (5 bases). CDR3 DNA sequence: TGTTCCAGCAGCCCTCCTAGTTGGGGCCCCAATGAGCAGTTCTTC. Its translation: CSSSPPSWGPNEQFF. Full variable domain (missing parts from reference TRBV5-4 and TRBJ2-1): ETGVTQSPTHLIKTRGQQVTLRCSSQSGHNTVSWYQQALGQGPQFIFQYYREEENGRGNFPPRFSGLQFPNYSSELNVNALELDDSALYLCSSSPPSWGPNEQFFGPGTRLTVL.